These 21 T cell receptor beta chains were all obtained from the same sample, sequenced in a study of blood T cells in healthy people across ages. Primed by a sample-barcoded 5' primer and a J-beta primer mix, a second PCR proceeded for about 6 to 11 cycles. One entry per CDR3 protein results from TCRdb running MiXCR on the 5' RACE reads. Among 1.5 million to 1.8 million distinct CDR3 sequences listed, 35% to 45% were seen once. Sequences were obtained from blood. The origin of the receptors is a woman aged 18-35 years in good health.

This clonotype was picked up a small number of times. J is TRBJ2-4 and V is TRBV18; the D gene is possibly TRBD2 (7 bases). CDR3 length: 16 amino acids. The ends were cut back, 2 bases at V and 7 bases at J, with 18 bases in the middle. CDR1 and CDR2 (germline): KGHSH, LQKENI. CDR3 nucleotide sequence: TGTGCCAGCTCACCAACACAGGGAGGGTTCAGCAACATTCAGTACTTC. The encoded protein is CASSPTQGGFSNIQYF.

This clonotype has just a few counts. This chain connects TRBV7-2 to TRBJ2-2; possibly TRBD1 for D (5 bases). CDR3 length: 16 residues. CDR1 SGHTA and CDR2 FQGNSA come from the germline V gene. Trimming took 0 bases from V and 1 from J, leaving 9 bases between them. The DNA of the CDR3 is TGTGCCAGCAGCTTAGCTCGGACAATGAACACCGGGGAGCTGTTTTTT. This encodes CASSLARTMNTGELFF.

The chain has TRBV29-1 and TRBJ2-3; perhaps TRBD2 as D (5 bases). Looked up from germline, CDR1 is SQVTM and CDR2 is ANQGSEA. Between the trimmed V and J ends, which lost 0 bases and 6 bases, there was a span of 10 bases. CDR3 length: 13 amino acids. The CDR3 reads CSVEELLVDTQYF. In DNA form, the CDR3 reads TGCAGCGTTGAAGAGCTACTAGTTGATACGCAGTATTTT.

The V call is TRBV4-3, the J call TRBJ1-2; D not certain. V was shortened by 3 bases and J by 8 bases, with 25 bases between the two germline ends. Germline CDR1 reads LGHNA; CDR2 reads YSLEER. This CDR3 is built from 17 residues. CDR3 region: CASSQNDIPEAVGGYTF. CDR3 bases: TGCGCCAGCAGCCAGAACGACATTCCCGAGGCAGTCGGAGGCTACACCTTC.

This clonotype was detected once. An end of the junction differs from the germline gene, which may be a read error. The V and J genes are TRBV28 and TRBJ2-7, with 10 bases that match TRBD2. The CDR3 has 15 amino acids. The germline V gene encodes CDR1 MDHEN and CDR2 SYDVKM. The CDR3 DNA reads as TGTGCCGGCAGCCGCAGCGGGAGGGCCGGATACGAGCAGTACTTC. This gives the protein CAGSRSGRAGYEQYF.

V usage is TRBV20-1 and J usage is TRBJ1-5; 8 bases map to TRBD1. Germline loops: CDR1 DFQATT, CDR2 SNEGSKA (reference sequence). The J segment lost 6 bases and the V segment lost 3 bases, leaving 4 bases of the junction unmatched. This CDR3 spans 13 amino acids. The CDR3 reads CSASQGAFQPQHF. CDR3 nucleotide sequence: TGCAGTGCTAGCCAGGGGGCGTTTCAGCCCCAGCATTTT.

This sequence joins TRBV6-8 and TRBJ2-1, with 12 bases lining up with TRBD2. The junction had 6 bases not matched to a gene; V was cut back by 7 bases and J by 8 bases. Germline V gene data show CDR1 as MNHGY and CDR2 as SAAAGT. CDR3 length: 14 amino acids. The CDR3 sequence: CASNTSGRWYEQFF. DNA for the CDR3: TGTGCCAGCAACACTAGCGGGAGGTGGTATGAGCAGTTCTTC.

The chain uses TRBV7-9 and TRBJ2-5; the match to TRBD2 covers 10 bases. The V segment lost 3 bases and the J segment 3 bases; nucleotides outside the gene matches: 4. The germline CDR1 and CDR2 sequences are SEHNR and FQNEAQ (reference sequence). This CDR3 is 15 amino acids long. CDR3 sequence reads: CASSFTSGIKETQYF. In DNA form, the CDR3 reads TGTGCCAGCAGCTTTACTAGCGGGATCAAAGAGACCCAGTACTTC.

This sequence joins TRBV12-3 or TRBV12-4 and TRBJ1-4; D call uncertain. CDR3 length: 14 amino acids. V lost 1 base to trimming and J lost 7 bases, with 10 bases between them. The CDR3 here is CASSLGYAGEKLFF. CDR3 nucleotide sequence: TGTGCCAGCAGTTTAGGATACGCGGGTGAAAAACTGTTTTTT.

The J gene is TRBJ1-4, the V gene TRBV27; D may be TRBD1 (5 bases). CDR3 length: 13 residues. Per germline, CDR1 MNHEY and CDR2 SMNVEV (reference sequence). V was pared by 2 bases and J by 11 bases, with 12 bases between. The CDR3 sequence: CASSLAGTRKLFF. DNA for the CDR3: TGTGCCAGCAGTTTAGCAGGGACGAGGAAACTGTTTTTT. Filled out from reference TRBV27 and TRBJ1-4, the complete variable domain reads EAQVTQNPRYLITVTGKKLTVTCSQNMNHEYMSWYRQDPGLGLRQIYYSMNVEVTDKGDVPEGYKVSRKEKRNFPLILESPSPNQTSLYFCASSLAGTRKLFFGSGTQLSVL.

This clonotype turned up a few times. CDR3 residues: CASSLRGRNTGELFF. In DNA, the CDR3 is TGTGCCAGCAGTTTGCGTGGGAGGAACACCGGGGAGCTGTTTTTT. This chain joins TRBV27 and TRBJ2-2, with TRBD2 as a possible D gene (5 bases). CDR1 is MNHEY, CDR2 SMNVEV, per germline (reference sequence). Trimming pared 3 bases from V and 1 base from J, leaving 9 bases between. The CDR3 runs 15 residues.

The J gene is TRBJ2-2, the V gene TRBV28; D ambiguous. CDR1 is MDHEN and CDR2 is SYDVKM in the germline V gene. V lost 9 bases and J lost 3, with 8 bases in between. CDR3 size: 12 residues. This chain's CDR3 is CASCQDTGELFF. The CDR3 DNA is TGTGCCAGTTGTCAGGACACCGGGGAGCTGTTTTTT.

This sequence joins TRBV28 and TRBJ2-7, with 10 bases lining up with TRBD1. The CDR3 covers 14 residues. The V gene end was trimmed by 6 bases and the J gene end by 7 bases; junction bases not matched to a gene: 9. Per the germline V gene, CDR1 is MDHEN and CDR2 is SYDVKM. CDR3 in DNA: TGTGCCAGCAGAATCCGGGACAGGGGTCGTGAGCAGTACTTC. Residues: CASRIRDRGREQYF.

This rearrangement joins TRBV6-2 or TRBV6-3 to TRBJ2-1, with 9 bases aligning to TRBD2. The length of the CDR3 is 15 residues. The germline V gene encodes CDR1 MNHEY and CDR2 SVGEGT. V shed 5 bases, J shed 8 bases, and the junction held 10 bases outside the gene matches. CDR3 DNA: TGTGCCAGCAGTCGCGTAGCGGGGGACGTCGATGAGCAGTTCTTC. Its protein product is CASSRVAGDVDEQFF.

The chain is built from TRBV14 and TRBJ2-3; D perhaps matches TRBD1 (5 bases). Germline CDR1 reads SGHDN; CDR2 reads FVKESK. The CDR3 runs 15 residues. The V end was cut by 0 bases, the J end by 5 bases, with 12 bases between. The CDR3 nucleotides are TGTGCCAGCAGCCAAGACAGGGCGCGAGGAGATACGCAGTATTTT. Protein sequence: CASSQDRARGDTQYF.

The rearrangement joins TRBV5-6 to TRBJ1-4; 7 bases agree with TRBD1. This CDR3 has 15 amino acids. Germline V gene lookup returns CDR1 SGHDT and CDR2 YYEEEE. V was pared by 2 bases and J by 5 bases, with 6 bases of the junction left unmatched. This CDR3 reads CASSFRDRQNEKLFF. For the CDR3, the DNA is TGTGCCAGCAGCTTCCGGGACAGACAAAATGAAAAACTGTTTTTT.

The J gene is TRBJ2-5, the V gene TRBV18; 8 bases are a match to TRBD2. CDR3 length: 15 amino acids. Germline CDR1 and CDR2: KGHSH and LQKENI. The junction had 17 bases not matched to a gene; V was cut back by 6 bases and J by 11 bases. CDR3 sequence reads: CASSLVLAVLNEQYF. In DNA form, the CDR3 reads TGTGCCAGCTCCCTGGTACTAGCGGTCCTGAATGAGCAGTACTTC.

The chain couples TRBV25-1 to TRBJ2-1; 8 bases align to TRBD1. This CDR3 is 16 amino acids long. Per the germline V gene, CDR1 is MGHDK and CDR2 is SYGVNS. The J segment lost 2 bases and the V segment lost 3 bases, leaving 6 bases of the junction unmatched. The CDR3 region is CASSDPDRGPYNEQFF. CDR3 DNA: TGTGCCAGCAGTGACCCCGACAGGGGACCCTACAATGAGCAGTTCTTC.

The sample holds a few counts of this clonotype. The chain recombines TRBV18 with TRBJ2-7, with D maybe TRBD1 (5 bases). CDR3 length: 14 residues. The V end lost 5 bases, the J end lost 2 bases, and 13 bases lay between the germline ends. The V gene's germline CDR1 is KGHSH and CDR2 LQKENI. CDR3 nucleotide sequence: TGTGCCAGCTCAACTTCAGGGATCCCCTACGAGCAGTACTTC. Its protein is CASSTSGIPYEQYF.

The genes are TRBV9 and TRBJ2-5; 7 nucleotides line up with TRBD2. The last part of the DNA fits TRBJ2-7 better; the J call may be wrong. The CDR3 length is 15 residues. Germline CDR1 reads SGDLS; CDR2 reads YYNGEE. The CDR3 DNA is TGTGCCAGCAGCGTAGGCCTAACTAGCGTTCACGAGCAGTACTTC. Translation: CASSVGLTSVHEQYF.

CDR3 sequence reads: CASSLLLSTSGGTDTQYF. The CDR3 nucleotides are TGTGCCAGCAGCTTACTCCTCTCGACTAGCGGGGGTACAGATACGCAGTATTTT. The chain carries TRBV7-2 and TRBJ2-3; 12 bases fit TRBD2. Germline V gene lookup returns CDR1 SGHTA and CDR2 FQGNSA. V shed 2 bases, J shed 3 bases, and the junction held 9 bases outside the gene matches. The CDR3 is made up of 18 amino acids.